The present T cell receptor beta chain was sequenced within a study of technical replicates of blood from a few donors. The table came from immunoSEQ multiplex PCR; TCRdb's copy has only in-frame clones and leaves some out. This sample has tens of thousands of clones, with approximately 96% found just once. The CDR3 has 18 amino acids. Germline lookup yields CDR1 LNHDA and CDR2 SQIVND (reference sequence). J was trimmed by 1 base and V by 10 bases; bases with no gene match: 16. This sequence joins TRBV19 and TRBJ2-6; TRBD1 matches 7 bases. Sequenced material: T cells isolated from PBMCs. The source of this sequence is a human donor in good health. Here the CDR3 reads CATTLGQTYLSGANVLTF. Written as DNA, the CDR3 is TGTGCCACGACCTTGGGACAGACTTACCTATCTGGGGCCAACGTCCTGACTTTC.